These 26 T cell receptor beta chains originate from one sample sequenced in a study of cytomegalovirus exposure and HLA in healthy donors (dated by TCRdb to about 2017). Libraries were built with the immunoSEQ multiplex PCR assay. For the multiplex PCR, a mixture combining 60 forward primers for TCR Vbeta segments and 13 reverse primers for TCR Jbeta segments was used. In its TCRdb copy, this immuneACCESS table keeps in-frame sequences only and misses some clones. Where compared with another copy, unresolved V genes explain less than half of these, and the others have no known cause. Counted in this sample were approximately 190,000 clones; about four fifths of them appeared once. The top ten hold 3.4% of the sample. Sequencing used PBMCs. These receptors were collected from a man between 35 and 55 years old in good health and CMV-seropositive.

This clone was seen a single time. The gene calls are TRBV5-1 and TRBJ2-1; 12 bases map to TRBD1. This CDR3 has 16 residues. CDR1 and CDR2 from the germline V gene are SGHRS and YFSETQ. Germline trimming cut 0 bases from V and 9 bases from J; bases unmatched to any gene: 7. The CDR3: CASSLAGGQGAGEQFF. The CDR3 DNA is TGCGCCAGCAGCTTGGCCGGGGGACAGGGGGCAGGTGAGCAGTTCTTC.

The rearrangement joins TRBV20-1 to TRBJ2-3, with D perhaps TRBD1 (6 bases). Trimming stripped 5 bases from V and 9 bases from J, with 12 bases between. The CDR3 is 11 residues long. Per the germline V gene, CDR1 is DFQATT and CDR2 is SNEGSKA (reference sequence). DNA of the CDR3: TGCAGTGCTCCCCAGGGGCGGACGCAGTATTTT. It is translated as CSAPQGRTQYF.

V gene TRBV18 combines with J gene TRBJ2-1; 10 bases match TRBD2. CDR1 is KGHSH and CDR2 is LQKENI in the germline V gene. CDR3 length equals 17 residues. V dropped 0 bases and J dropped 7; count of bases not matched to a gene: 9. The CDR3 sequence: CASSPPNQAGGRNEQFF. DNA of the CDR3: TGTGCCAGCTCACCACCGAATCAAGCGGGAGGGAGGAATGAGCAGTTCTTC. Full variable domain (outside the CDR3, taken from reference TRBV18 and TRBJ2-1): NAGVMQNPRHLVRRRGQEARLRCSPMKGHSHVYWYRQLPEEGLKFMVYLQKENIIDESGMPKERFSAEFPKEGPSILRIQQVVRGDSAAYFCASSPPNQAGGRNEQFFGPGTRLTVL.

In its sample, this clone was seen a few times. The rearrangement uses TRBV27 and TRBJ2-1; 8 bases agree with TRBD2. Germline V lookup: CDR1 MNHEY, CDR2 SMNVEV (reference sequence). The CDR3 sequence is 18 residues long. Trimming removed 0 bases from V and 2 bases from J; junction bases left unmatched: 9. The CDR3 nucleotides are TGTGCCAGCAGTTTATCTAGCGGGATGCTCCGACCCTACAATGAGCAGTTCTTC. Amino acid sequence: CASSLSSGMLRPYNEQFF.

CDR3 bases: TGTGCCAGTAGTTCCAAAGGGGGAGACAGGGCCTACGAGCAGTACTTC. This gives the protein CASSSKGGDRAYEQYF. The rearrangement links TRBV19 to TRBJ2-7; 7 positions match TRBD1. CDR3 length: 16 residues. V lost 5 bases, J lost 2 bases, and 12 bases stayed unmatched. CDR1 LNHDA and CDR2 SQIVND come from the germline V gene (reference sequence).

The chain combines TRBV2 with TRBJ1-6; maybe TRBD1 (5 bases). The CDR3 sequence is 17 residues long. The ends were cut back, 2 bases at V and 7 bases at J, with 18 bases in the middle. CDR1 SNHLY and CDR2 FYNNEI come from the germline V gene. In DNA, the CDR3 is TGTGCCAGCAGTGAAAGGCCTCCTAGGGGAGGGAATTCACCCCTCCACTTT. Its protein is CASSERPPRGGNSPLHF.

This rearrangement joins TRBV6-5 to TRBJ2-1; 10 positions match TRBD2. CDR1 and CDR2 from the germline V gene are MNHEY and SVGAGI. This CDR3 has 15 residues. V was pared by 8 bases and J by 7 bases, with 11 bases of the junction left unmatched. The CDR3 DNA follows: TGTGCCAGCCATCACGGAGCGGGGGGGAGGAATGAGCAGTTCTTC. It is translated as CASHHGAGGRNEQFF.

The CDR3 sequence is CASSSGATGVALHF. In DNA form, the CDR3 reads TGTGCCAGCAGTTCTGGGGCCACAGGGGTTGCCCTCCACTTT. This chain connects TRBV6-6 to TRBJ1-6, with TRBD1 matching 7 bases. Germline V gives CDR1 MNHNY, CDR2 SVGAGI (reference sequence). CDR3 length: 14 amino acids. After removal of 4 bases from V and 14 bases from J, the junction contained 11 bases not matched to a gene.

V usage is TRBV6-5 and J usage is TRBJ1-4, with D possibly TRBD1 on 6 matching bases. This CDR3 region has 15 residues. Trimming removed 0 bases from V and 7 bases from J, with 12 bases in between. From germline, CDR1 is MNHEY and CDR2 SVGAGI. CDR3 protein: CASSYSVQGSEKLFF. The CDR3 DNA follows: TGTGCCAGCAGTTACTCGGTCCAGGGGAGTGAAAAACTGTTTTTT.

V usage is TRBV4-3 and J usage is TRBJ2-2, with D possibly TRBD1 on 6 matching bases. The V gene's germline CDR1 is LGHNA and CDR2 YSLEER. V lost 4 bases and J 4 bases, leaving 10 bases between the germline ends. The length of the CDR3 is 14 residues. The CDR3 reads CASSRNRVTGELFF. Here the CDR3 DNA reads TGCGCCAGCAGCCGAAACAGGGTCACCGGGGAGCTGTTTTTT.

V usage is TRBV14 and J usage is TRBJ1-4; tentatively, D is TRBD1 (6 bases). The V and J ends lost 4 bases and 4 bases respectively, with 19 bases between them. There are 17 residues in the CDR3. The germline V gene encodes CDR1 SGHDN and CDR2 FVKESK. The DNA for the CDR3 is TGTGCCAGCAGCCCGGGGGGCGGTGTGGAGATTAATGAAAAACTGTTTTTT. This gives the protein CASSPGGGVEINEKLFF. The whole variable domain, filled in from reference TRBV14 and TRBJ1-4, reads EAGVTQFPSHSVIEKGQTVTLRCDPISGHDNLYWYRRVMGKEIKFLLHFVKESKQDESGMPNNRFLAERTGGTYSTLKVQPAELEDSGVYFCASSPGGGVEINEKLFFGSGTQLSVL.

As DNA, the CDR3 is TGTGCCAGCTCACCACCGGGACTAGCAAATGAGCAGTTCTTC. It codes for CASSPPGLANEQFF. This chain uses TRBV18 with TRBJ2-1; 9 bases agree with TRBD2. Germline CDR1 and CDR2: KGHSH and LQKENI. The CDR3 consists of 14 residues. Trimming cost V 0 bases and J 7 bases; bases outside gene matches: 1. The whole variable domain, remainder taken from reference TRBV18 and TRBJ2-1, is NAGVMQNPRHLVRRRGQEARLRCSPMKGHSHVYWYRQLPEEGLKFMVYLQKENIIDESGMPKERFSAEFPKEGPSILRIQQVVRGDSAAYFCASSPPGLANEQFFGPGTRLTVL.

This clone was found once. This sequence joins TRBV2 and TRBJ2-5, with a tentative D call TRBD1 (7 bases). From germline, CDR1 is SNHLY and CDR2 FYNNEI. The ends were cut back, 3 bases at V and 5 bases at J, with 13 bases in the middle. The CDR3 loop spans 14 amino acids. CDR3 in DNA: TGTGCCAGCAGTGAGGCAGGGGGGCCCGAGACCCAGTACTTC. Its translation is CASSEAGGPETQYF.

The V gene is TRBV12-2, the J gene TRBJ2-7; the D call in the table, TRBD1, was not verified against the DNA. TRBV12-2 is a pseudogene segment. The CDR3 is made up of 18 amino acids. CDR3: CASRPELRPGTETYEQYF. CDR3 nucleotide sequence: TGTGCAAGTCGACCTGAACTGAGACCCGGGACAGAGACCTACGAGCAGTACTTC.

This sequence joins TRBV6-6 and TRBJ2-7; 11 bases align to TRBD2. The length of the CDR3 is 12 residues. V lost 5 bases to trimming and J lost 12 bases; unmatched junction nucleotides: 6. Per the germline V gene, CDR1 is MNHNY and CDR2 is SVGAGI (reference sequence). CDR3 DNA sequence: TGTGCCAGCAGTAAAACTAGCGGGAGTATGTACTTC. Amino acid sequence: CASSKTSGSMYF.

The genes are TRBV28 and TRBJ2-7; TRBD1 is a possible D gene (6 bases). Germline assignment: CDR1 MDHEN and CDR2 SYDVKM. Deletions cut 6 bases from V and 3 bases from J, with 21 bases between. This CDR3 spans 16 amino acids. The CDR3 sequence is CASSPPPRQVLYEQYF. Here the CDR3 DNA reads TGTGCCAGCAGCCCCCCTCCCAGACAGGTCCTCTACGAGCAGTACTTC.

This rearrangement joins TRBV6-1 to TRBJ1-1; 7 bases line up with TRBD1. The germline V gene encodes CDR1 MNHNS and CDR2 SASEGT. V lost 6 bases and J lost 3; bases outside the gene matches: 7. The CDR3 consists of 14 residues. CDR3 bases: TGTGCCAGCAGGGACAGGTTAGTGGACACTGAAGCTTTCTTT. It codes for CASRDRLVDTEAFF.

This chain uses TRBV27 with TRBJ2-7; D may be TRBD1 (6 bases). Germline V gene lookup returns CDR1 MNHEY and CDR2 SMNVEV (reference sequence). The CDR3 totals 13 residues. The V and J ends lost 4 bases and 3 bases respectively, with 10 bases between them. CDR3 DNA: TGTGCCAGCAGTTATGAAGGGGGCTACGAGCAGTACTTC. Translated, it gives CASSYEGGYEQYF.

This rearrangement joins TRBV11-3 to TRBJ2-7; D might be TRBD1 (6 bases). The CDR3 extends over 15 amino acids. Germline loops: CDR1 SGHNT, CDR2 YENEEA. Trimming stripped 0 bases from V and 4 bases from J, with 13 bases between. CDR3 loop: CASSLDRGRGYEQYF. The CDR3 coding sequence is TGTGCCAGCAGCTTAGATCGGGGCAGGGGATACGAGCAGTACTTC.

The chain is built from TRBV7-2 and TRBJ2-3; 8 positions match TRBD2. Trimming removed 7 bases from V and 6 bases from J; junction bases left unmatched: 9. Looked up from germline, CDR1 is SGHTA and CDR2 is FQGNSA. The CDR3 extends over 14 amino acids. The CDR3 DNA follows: TGTGCCAGCATCCCGTTAGCGGGGCGGGATACGCAGTATTTT. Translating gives CASIPLAGRDTQYF. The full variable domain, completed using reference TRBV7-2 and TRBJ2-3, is GAGVSQSPSNKVTEKGKDVELRCDPISGHTALYWYRQSLGQGLEFLIYFQGNSAPDKSGLPSDRFSAERTGGSVSTLTIQRTQQEDSAVYLCASIPLAGRDTQYFGPGTRLTVL.

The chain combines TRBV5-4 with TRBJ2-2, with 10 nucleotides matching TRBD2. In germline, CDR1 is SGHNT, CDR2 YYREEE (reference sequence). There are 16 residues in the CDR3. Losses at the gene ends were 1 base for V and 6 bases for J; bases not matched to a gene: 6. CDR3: CASSLNSGRASGELFF. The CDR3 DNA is TGTGCCAGCAGCTTGAACAGCGGGAGGGCCTCCGGGGAGCTGTTTTTT.

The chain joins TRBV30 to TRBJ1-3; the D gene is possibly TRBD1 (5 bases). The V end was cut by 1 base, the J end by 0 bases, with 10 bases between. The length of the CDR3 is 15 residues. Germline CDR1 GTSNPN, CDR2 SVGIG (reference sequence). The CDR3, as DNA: TGTGCCTGGAGTGAGTGGGGGGACTCTGGAAACACCATATATTTT. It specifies CAWSEWGDSGNTIYF.

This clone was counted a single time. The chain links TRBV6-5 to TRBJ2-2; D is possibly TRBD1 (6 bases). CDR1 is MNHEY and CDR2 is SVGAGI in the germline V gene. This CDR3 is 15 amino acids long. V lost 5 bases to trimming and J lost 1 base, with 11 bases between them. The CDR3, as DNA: TGTGCCAGCAGTGCCGGGACACTGAACACCGGGGAGCTGTTTTTT. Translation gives CASSAGTLNTGELFF.

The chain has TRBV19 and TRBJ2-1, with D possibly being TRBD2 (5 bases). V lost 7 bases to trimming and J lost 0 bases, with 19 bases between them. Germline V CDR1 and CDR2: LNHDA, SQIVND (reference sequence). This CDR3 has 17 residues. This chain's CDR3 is CASTLSDRPSSYNEQFF. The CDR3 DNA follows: TGTGCCAGTACCCTTAGCGACCGACCCAGCTCCTACAATGAGCAGTTCTTC.

The chain's CDR3 is CAWIITPGHHYGYTF. CDR3 DNA: TGTGCCTGGATAATAACGCCAGGTCATCACTATGGCTACACCTTC. The chain uses TRBV30 and TRBJ1-2; D is uncertain. V was pared by 4 bases and J by 3 bases, with 18 bases between. Germline V gene sequence: CDR1 GTSNPN, CDR2 SVGIG (reference sequence). The CDR3 totals 15 residues. Filled out from reference TRBV30 and TRBJ1-2, the complete variable domain reads SQTIHQWPATLVQPVGSPLSLECTVEGTSNPNLYWYRQAAGRGLQLLFYSVGIGQISSEVPQNLSASRPQDRQFILSSKKLLLSDSGFYLCAWIITPGHHYGYTFGSGTRLTVV.

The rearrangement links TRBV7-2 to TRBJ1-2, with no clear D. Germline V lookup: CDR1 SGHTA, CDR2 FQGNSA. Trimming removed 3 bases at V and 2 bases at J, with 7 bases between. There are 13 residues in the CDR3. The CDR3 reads CASSLQNNYGYTF. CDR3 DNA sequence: TGTGCCAGCAGCTTGCAGAACAACTATGGCTACACCTTC.